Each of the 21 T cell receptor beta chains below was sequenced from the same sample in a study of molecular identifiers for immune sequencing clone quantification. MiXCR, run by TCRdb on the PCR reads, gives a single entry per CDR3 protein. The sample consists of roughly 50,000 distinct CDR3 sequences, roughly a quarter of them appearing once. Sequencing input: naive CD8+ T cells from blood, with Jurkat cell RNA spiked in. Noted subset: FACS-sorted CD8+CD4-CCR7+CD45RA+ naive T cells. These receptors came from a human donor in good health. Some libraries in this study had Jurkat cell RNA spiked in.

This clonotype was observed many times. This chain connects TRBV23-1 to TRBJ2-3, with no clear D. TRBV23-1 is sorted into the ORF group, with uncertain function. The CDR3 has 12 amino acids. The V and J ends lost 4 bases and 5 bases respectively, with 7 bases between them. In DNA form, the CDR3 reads TGCGCCAGCAGTCTCGAAGGAGATACGCAGTATTTT. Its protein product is CASSLEGDTQYF.

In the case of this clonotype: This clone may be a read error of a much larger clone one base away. The CDR3: CVSSPGEETQYF. The CDR3 DNA reads as TGTGTCAGCAGTCCAGGAGAAGAGACCCAGTACTTC. The chain has TRBV5-3 and TRBJ2-5; D remains unclear. TRBV5-3 is reported as an ORF; its role is uncertain. This CDR3 contains 12 residues.

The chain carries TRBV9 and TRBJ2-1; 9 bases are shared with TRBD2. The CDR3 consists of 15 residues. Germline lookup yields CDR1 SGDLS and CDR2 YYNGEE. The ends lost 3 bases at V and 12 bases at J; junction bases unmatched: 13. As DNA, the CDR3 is TGTGCCAGCAGCGCAACAACTAGCGGGTCCTGGGGGCAGTTCTTC. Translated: CASSATTSGSWGQFF.

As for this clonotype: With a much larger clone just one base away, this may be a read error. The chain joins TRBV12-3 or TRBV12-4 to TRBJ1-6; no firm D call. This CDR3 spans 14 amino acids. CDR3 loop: CASSLGRDNTPLHF. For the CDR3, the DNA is TGTGCCAGCAGTTTAGGTCGCGATAATACACCCCTCCACTTT.

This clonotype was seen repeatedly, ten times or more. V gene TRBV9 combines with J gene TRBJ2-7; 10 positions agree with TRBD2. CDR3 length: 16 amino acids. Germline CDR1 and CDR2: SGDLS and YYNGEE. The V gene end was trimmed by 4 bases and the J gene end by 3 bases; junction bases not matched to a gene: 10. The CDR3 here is CASSPGLARTVYEQYF. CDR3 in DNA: TGTGCCAGCAGCCCGGGACTAGCGAGAACGGTCTACGAGCAGTACTTC.

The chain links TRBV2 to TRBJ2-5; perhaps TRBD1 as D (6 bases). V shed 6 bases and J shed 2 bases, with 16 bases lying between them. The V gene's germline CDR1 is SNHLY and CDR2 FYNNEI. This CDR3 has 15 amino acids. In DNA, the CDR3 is TGTGCCAGCAGCGTTTGGACAGCCAAGCAAGAGACCCAGTACTTC. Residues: CASSVWTAKQETQYF.

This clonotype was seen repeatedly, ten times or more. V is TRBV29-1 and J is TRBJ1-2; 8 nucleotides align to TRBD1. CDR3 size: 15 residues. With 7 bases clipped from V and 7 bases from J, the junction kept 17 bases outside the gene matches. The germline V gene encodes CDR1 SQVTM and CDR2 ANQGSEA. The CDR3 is CSARVEDREAGGYTF. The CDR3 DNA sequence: TGCAGCGCAAGAGTAGAGGACAGGGAAGCTGGTGGCTACACCTTC.

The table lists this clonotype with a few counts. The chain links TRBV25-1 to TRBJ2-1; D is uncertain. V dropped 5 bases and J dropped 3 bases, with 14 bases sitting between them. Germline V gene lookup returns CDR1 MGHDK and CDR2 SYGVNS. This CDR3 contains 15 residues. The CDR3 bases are TGTGCCAGCAGTTTGGCCTATGGAGTCTACAATGAGCAGTTCTTC. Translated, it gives CASSLAYGVYNEQFF. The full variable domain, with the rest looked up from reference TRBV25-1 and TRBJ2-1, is EADIYQTPRYLVIGTGKKITLECSQTMGHDKMYWYQQDPGMELHLIHYSYGVNSTEKGDLSSESTVSRIRTEHFPLTLESARPSHTSQYLCASSLAYGVYNEQFFGPGTRLTVL.

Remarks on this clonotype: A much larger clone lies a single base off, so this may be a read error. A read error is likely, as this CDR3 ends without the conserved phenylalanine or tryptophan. The CDR3 coding sequence is TGTGCCAGTAGTATAAGGCACGCAGATACGCAGTATCTT. Translation: CASSIRHADTQYL. This chain connects TRBV19 to TRBJ2-3; the D is unclear. Trimming stripped 2 bases from V and 4 bases from J, with 7 bases between. The CDR3 length is 13 residues. Germline CDR1 is LNHDA and CDR2 is SQIVND (reference sequence).

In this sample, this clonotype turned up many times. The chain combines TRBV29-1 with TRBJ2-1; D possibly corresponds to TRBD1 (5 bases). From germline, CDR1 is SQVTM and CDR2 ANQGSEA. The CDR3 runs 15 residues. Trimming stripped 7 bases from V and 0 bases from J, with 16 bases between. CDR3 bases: TGCAGCGGGGCAGGCGGACAAAGCTCCTACAATGAGCAGTTCTTC. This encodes CSGAGGQSSYNEQFF.

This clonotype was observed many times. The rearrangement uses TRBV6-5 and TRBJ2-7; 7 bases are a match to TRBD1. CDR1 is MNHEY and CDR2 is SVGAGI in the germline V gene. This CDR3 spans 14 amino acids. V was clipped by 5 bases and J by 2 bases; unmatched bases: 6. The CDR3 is CASSQSGTAYEQYF. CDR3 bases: TGTGCCAGCAGTCAGTCCGGGACAGCCTACGAGCAGTACTTC.

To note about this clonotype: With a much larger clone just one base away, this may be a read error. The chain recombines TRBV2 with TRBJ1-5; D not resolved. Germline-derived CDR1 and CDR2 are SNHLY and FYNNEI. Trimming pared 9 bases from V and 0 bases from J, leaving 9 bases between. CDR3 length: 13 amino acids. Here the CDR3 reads CASGRFSNQPQHF. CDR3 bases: TGTGCCAGTGGACGGTTTAGCAATCAGCCCCAGCATTTT.

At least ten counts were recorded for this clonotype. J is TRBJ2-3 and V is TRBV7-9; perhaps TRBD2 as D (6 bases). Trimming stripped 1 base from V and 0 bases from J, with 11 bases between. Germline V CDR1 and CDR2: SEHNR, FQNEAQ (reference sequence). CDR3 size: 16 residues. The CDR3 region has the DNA TGTGCCAGCAGCTTAGGTGGGACTGCTAGCACAGATACGCAGTATTTT. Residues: CASSLGGTASTDTQYF.

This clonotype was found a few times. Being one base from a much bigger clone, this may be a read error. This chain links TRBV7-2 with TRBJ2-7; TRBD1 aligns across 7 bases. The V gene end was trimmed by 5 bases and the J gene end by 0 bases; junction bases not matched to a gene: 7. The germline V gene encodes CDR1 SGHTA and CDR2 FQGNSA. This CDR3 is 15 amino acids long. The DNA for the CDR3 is TGTGCCAGCAGCCCCGACAGGGAGAGCTCCTACGAGCAGTACTTC. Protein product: CASSPDRESSYEQYF.

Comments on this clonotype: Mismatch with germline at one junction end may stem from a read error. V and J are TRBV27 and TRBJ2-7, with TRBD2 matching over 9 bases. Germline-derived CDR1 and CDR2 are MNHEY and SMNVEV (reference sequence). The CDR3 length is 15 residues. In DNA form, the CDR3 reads TGTGCCGGCAGTCTCGGGACTAGCTATCGGCACGAGCAGTACTTC. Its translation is CAGSLGTSYRHEQYF.

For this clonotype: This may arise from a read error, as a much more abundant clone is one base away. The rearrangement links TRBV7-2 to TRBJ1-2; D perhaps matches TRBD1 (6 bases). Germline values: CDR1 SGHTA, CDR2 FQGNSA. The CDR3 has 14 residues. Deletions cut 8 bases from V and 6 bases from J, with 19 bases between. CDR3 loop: CASGPRAGADGYTF. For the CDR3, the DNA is TGTGCCAGCGGCCCCCGGGCGGGGGCGGATGGCTACACCTTC.

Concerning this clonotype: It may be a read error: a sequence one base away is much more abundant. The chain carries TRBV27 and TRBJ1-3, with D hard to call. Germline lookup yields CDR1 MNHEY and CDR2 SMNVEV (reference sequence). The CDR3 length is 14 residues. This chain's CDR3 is CAGSPVGGGNTIYF. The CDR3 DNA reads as TGTGCCGGCAGCCCGGTCGGTGGTGGAAACACCATATATTTT.

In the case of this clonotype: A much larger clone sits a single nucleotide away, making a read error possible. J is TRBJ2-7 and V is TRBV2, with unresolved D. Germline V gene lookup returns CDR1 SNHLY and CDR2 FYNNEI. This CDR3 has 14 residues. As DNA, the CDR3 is TGTGCCAGCAGTGAGTGGGTTAGCTCCTACGAGCAGTGCTTC. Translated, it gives CASSEWVSSYEQCF.

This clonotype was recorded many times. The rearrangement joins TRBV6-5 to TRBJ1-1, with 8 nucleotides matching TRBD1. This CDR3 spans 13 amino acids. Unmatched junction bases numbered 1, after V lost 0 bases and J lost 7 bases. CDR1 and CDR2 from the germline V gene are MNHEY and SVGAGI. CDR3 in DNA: TGTGCCAGCAGTTACTCTGGACAGGGTGAAGCTTTCTTT. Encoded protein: CASSYSGQGEAFF.

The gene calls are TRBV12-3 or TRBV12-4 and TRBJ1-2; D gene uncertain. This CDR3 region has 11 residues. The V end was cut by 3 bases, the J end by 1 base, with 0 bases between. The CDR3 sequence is CASSFNYGYTF. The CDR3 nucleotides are TGTGCCAGCAGTTTTAACTATGGCTACACCTTC.

CDR3 nucleotide sequence: TGTGCCAGCAGGCTGGGACGGATGAACACTGAAGCTTTCTTT. Translated: CASRLGRMNTEAFF. The chain combines TRBV28 with TRBJ1-1; maybe TRBD1 (5 bases). The CDR3 consists of 14 residues. Germline CDR1 reads MDHEN; CDR2 reads SYDVKM. Trimming cost V 6 bases and J 0 bases, with 11 bases left between them.